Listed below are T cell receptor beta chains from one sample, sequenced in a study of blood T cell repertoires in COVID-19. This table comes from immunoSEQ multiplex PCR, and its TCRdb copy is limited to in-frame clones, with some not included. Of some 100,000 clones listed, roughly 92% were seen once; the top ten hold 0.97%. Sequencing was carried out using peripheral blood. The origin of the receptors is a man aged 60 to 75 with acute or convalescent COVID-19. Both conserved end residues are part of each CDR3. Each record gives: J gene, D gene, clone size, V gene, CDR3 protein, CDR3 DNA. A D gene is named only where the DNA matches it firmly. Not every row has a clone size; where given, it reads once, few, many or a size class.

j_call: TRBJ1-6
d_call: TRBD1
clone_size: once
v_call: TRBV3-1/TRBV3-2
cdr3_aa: CASSPHRGGPLHF
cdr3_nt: TGTGCCAGCAGCCCCCACAGGGGTGGACCCCTCCACTTT

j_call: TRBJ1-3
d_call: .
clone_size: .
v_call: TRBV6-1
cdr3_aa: CASSESKAGGWPDSGNTIYF
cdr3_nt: TGTGCCAGCAGTGAAAGTAAAGCGGGAGGGTGGCCTGACTCTGGAAACACCATATATTTT

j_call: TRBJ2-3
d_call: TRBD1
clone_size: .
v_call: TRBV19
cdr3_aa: CASSPRGTRDRGRENTQYF
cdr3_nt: TGTGCCAGTAGTCCTAGGGGGACCCGGGACAGGGGGCGAGAGAATACGCAGTATTTT

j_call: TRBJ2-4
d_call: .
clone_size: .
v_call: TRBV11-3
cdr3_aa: CASSHKKYSRSAKNIQYF
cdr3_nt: TGTGCCAGCAGCCATAAAAAGTACAGTCGTTCGGCCAAAAACATTCAGTACTTC

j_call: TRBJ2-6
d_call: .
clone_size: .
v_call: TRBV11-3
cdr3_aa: CASSFDSSGANVLTF
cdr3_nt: TGTGCCAGCAGCTTTGACAGCTCTGGGGCCAACGTCCTGACTTTC

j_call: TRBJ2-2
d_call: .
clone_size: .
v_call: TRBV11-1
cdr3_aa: CASSLADHTGYTGGLFF
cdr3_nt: TGTGCCAGCAGCTTAGCAGATCATACAGGTTACACCGGGGGGCTGTTTTTT

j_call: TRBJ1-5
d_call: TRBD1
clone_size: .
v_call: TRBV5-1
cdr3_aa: CASSSTGAFNQPQHF
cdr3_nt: TGCGCCAGCAGCTCCACAGGGGCCTTCAATCAGCCCCAGCATTTT

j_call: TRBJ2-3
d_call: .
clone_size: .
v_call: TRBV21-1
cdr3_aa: CASSNPRGGLAPSTDTQYF
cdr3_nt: TGTGCCAGCAGCAACCCCAGGGGAGGACTAGCGCCTAGCACAGATACGCAGTATTTT

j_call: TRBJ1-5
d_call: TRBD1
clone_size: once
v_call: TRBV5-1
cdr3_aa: CASSLTGDNQPQHF
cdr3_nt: TGCGCCAGCAGCTTAACAGGGGACAATCAGCCCCAGCATTTT

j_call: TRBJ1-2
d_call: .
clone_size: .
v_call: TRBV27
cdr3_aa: CASSLSGAGGYTF
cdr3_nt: TGTGCCAGCAGTTTATCAGGGGCCGGGGGCTACACCTTC

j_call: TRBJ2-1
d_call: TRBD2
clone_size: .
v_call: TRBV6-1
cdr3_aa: CASSELAGPYNEQFF
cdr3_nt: TGTGCCAGCAGTGAACTAGCGGGGCCCTACAATGAGCAGTTCTTC

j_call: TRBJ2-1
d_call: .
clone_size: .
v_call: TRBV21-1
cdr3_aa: CASSKARTENNEQFF
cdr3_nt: TGTGCCAGCAGCAAAGCGAGGACAGAGAACAATGAGCAGTTCTTC

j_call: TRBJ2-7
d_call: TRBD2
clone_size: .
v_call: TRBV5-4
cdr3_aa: CASTRSASGRVNEQYF
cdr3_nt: TGTGCCAGCACCCGTTCGGCTAGCGGGAGGGTGAACGAGCAGTACTTC

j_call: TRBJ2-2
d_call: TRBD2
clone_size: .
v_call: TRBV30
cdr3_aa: CAWSRISGRPNTGELFF
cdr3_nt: TGTGCCTGGAGTCGAATTAGCGGGAGACCTAACACCGGGGAGCTGTTTTTT

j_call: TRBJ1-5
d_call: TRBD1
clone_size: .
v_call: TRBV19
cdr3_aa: CASRDRETQPQHF
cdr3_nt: TGTGCCAGTAGGGACAGGGAAACTCAGCCCCAGCATTTT

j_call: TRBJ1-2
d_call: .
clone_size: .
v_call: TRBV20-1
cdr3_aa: CTTHRDHGYTF
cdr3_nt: TGCACTACTCACAGGGACCATGGCTACACCTTC

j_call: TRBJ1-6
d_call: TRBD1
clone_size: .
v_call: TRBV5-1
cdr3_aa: CASSRGDRGLRSPLHF
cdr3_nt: TGCGCCAGCAGCAGGGGGGACAGGGGGCTTCGTTCACCCCTCCACTTT

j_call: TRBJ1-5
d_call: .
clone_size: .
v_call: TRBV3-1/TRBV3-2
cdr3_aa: CASSQSRNQPQHF
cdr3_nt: TGTGCCAGCAGCCAATCCAGGAATCAGCCCCAGCATTTT

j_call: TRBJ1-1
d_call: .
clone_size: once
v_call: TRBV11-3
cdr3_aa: CASSRSQNTEAFF
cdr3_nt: TGTGCCAGCAGTCGGTCCCAGAACACTGAAGCTTTCTTT

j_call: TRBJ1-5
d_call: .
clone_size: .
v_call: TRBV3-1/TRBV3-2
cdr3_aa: CASSQGGEGNQPQHF
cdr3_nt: TGTGCCAGCAGCCAAGGCGGAGAGGGCAATCAGCCCCAGCATTTT

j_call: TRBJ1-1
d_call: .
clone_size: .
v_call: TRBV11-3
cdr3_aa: CASSLGRGMAEAFF
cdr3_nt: TGTGCCAGCAGCTTGGGCAGGGGAATGGCTGAAGCTTTCTTT

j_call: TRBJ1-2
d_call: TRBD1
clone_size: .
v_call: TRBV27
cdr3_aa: CASSRTGESHYGYTF
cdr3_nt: TGTGCCAGCAGTCGGACAGGGGAATCTCACTATGGCTACACCTTC

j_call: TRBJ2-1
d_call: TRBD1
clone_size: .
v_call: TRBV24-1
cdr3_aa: CATSDTGTGNNEQFF
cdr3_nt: TGTGCCACCAGTGATACCGGGACAGGGAACAATGAGCAGTTCTTC

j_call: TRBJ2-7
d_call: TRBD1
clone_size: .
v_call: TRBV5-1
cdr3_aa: CASSPDRRPYEQYF
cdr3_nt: TGCGCCAGCAGCCCGGACAGGCGTCCCTACGAGCAGTACTTC

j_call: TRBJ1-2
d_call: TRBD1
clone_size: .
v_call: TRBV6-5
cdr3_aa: CASRRTGTFVGYTF
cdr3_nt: TGTGCCAGCAGGCGGACAGGGACGTTTGTTGGCTACACCTTC

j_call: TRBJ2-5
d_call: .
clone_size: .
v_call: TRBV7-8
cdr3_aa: CASSPGGTQETQYF
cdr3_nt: TGTGCCAGCAGCCCTGGGGGGACCCAAGAGACCCAGTACTTC

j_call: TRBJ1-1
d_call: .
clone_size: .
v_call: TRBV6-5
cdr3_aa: CASSYSWNTEAFF
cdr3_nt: TGTGCCAGCAGTTATAGTTGGAACACTGAAGCTTTCTTT

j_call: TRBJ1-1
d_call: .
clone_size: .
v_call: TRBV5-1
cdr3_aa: CASSIGDPDTEAFF
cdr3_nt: TGCGCCAGCAGCATCGGAGATCCCGATACTGAAGCTTTCTTT

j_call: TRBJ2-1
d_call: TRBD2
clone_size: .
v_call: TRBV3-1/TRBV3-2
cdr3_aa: CASSEEVLAGGGNEQFF
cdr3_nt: TGTGCCAGCAGCGAAGAGGTACTAGCGGGAGGGGGCAATGAGCAGTTCTTC

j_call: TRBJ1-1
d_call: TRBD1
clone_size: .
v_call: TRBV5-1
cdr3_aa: CASRQLTGWVFQAFF
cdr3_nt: TGCGCCAGCAGACAGTTGACAGGGTGGGTCTTCCAAGCTTTCTTT

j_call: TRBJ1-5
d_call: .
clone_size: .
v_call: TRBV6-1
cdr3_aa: CASSELGWGSHNQPQHF
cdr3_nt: TGTGCCAGCAGCGAATTGGGTTGGGGCAGCCACAATCAGCCCCAGCATTTT

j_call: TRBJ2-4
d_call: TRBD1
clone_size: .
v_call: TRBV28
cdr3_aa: CASSLVGGQGLRQYF
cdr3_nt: TGTGCCAGCAGTTTAGTTGGGGGACAGGGCCTCCGACAGTACTTC

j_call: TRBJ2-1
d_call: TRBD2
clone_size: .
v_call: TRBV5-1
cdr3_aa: CASSLAGGSGNEQFF
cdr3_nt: TGCGCCAGCAGCTTGGCTGGCGGGAGCGGAAATGAGCAGTTCTTC

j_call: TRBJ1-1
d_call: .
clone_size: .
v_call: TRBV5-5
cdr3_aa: CASSPAGRPEAFF
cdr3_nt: TGTGCCAGCAGCCCCGCGGGTCGCCCTGAAGCTTTCTTT

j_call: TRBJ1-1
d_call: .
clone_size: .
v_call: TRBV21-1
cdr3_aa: CASSTRWADDRAEAFF
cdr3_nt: TGTGCCAGCAGCACCCGTTGGGCGGACGACAGGGCTGAAGCTTTCTTT

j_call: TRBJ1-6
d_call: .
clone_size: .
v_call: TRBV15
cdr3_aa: CATSASYGGGDSPLHF
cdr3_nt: TGTGCCACCAGCGCCTCCTACGGGGGTGGGGATTCACCCCTCCACTTT

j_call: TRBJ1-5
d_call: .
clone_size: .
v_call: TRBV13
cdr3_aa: CASSLGRGNQPQHF
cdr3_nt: TGTGCCAGCAGCTTAGGCCGAGGCAATCAGCCCCAGCATTTT

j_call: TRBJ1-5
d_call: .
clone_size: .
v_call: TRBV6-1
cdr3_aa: CASSEQGIHQPQHF
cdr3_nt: TGTGCCAGCAGTGAACAGGGTATTCATCAGCCCCAGCATTTT

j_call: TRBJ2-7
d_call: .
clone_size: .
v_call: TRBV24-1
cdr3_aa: CATSDSALEEQYF
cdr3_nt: TGTGCCACCAGTGATTCCGCCCTTGAGGAGCAGTACTTC

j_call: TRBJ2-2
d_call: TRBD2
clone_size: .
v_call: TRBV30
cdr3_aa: CAWSPSGRGSGELFF
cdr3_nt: TGTGCCTGGAGCCCTAGCGGGAGAGGAAGCGGGGAGCTGTTTTTT

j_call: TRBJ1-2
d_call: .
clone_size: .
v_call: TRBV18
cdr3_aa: CASSPPGQGSYGYTF
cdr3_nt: TGTGCCAGCTCACCACCGGGCCAGGGGAGCTATGGCTACACCTTC

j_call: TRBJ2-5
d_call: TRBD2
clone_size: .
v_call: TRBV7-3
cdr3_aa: CASSPGLAGGYGETQYF
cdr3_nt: TGTGCCAGCAGCCCGGGACTAGCGGGAGGTTACGGAGAGACCCAGTACTTC

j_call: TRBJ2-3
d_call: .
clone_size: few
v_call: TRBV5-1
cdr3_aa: CASSFGADNTDTQYF
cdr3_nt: TGCGCCAGCAGCTTTGGGGCGGACAACACAGATACGCAGTATTTT

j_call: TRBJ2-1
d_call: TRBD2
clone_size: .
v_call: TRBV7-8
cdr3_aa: CASRGNGRATYNEQFF
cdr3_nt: TGTGCCAGCAGGGGGAACGGGAGGGCCACCTACAATGAGCAGTTCTTC

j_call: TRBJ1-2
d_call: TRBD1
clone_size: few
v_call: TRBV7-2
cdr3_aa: CASSLSGGFAGYTF
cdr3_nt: TGTGCCAGCAGCTTATCAGGGGGTTTTGCTGGCTACACCTTC

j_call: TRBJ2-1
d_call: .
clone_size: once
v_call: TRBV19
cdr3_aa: CASSWAGGSYNEQFF
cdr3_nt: TGTGCCAGTAGTTGGGCAGGAGGCTCCTACAATGAGCAGTTCTTC

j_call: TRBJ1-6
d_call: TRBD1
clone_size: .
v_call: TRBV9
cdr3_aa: CASSVTTGTGVGSPLHF
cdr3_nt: TGTGCCAGCAGCGTAACCACCGGGACAGGGGTTGGGTCACCCCTCCACTTT

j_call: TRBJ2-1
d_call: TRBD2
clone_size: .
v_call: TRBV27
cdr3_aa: CASSPSGSYNEQFF
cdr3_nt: TGTGCCAGCAGTCCTAGCGGTTCCTACAATGAGCAGTTCTTC